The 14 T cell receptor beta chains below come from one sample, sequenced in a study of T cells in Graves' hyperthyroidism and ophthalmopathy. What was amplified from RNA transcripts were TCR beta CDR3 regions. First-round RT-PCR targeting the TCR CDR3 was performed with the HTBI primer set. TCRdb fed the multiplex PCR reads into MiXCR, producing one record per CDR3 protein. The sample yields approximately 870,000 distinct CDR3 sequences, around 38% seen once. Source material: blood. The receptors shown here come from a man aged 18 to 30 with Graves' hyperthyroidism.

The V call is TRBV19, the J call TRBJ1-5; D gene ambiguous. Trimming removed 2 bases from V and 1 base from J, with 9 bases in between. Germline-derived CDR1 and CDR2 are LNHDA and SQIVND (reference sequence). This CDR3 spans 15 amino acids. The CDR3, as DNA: TGTGCCAGTAGTATAACTGGGAAGAGCAATCAGCCCCAGCATTTT. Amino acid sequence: CASSITGKSNQPQHF.

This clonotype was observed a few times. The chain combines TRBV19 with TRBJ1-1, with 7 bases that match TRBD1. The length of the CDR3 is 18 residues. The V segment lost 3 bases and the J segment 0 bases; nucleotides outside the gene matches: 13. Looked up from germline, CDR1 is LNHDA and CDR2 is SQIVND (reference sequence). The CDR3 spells CASSITMWGDRVNTEAFF. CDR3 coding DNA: TGTGCCAGTAGTATTACAATGTGGGGCGACAGGGTGAACACTGAAGCTTTCTTT.

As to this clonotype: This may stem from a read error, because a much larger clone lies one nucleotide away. CDR3 sequence: CASSLAPGGDTEALF. The CDR3 coding sequence is TGTGCCAGCAGCTTAGCCCCAGGGGGCGACACTGAAGCTCTCTTT. This chain uses TRBV7-9 with TRBJ1-1; 8 bases fit TRBD1. The length of the CDR3 is 15 residues. Germline CDR1 is SEHNR and CDR2 is FQNEAQ (reference sequence).

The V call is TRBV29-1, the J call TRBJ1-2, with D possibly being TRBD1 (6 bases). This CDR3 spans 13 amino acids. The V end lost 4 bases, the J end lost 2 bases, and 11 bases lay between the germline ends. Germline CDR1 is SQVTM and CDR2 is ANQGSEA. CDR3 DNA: TGCAGCGTTGGGGTGGGGGCCAACTATGGCTACACCTTC. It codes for CSVGVGANYGYTF. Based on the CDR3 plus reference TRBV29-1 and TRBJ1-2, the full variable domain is SAVISQKPSRDICQRGTSLTIQCQVDSQVTMMFWYRQQPGQSLTLIATANQGSEATYESGFVIDKFPISRPNLTFSTLTVSNMSPEDSSIYLCSVGVGANYGYTFGSGTRLTVV.

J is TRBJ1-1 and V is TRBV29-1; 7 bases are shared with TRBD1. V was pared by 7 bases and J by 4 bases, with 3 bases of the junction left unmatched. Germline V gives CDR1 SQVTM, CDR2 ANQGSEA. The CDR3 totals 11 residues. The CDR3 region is CSGDRVTEAFF. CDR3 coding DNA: TGCAGCGGCGACAGGGTCACTGAAGCTTTCTTT.

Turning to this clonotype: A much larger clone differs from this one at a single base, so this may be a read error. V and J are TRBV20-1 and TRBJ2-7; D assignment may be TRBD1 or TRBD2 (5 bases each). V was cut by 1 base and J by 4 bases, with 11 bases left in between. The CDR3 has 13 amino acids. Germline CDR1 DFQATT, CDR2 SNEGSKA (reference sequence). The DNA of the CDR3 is TGCAGTGCTAGAGGAGGGGCGGGTTACGAGCAGTACTTC. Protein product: CSARGGAGYEQYF.

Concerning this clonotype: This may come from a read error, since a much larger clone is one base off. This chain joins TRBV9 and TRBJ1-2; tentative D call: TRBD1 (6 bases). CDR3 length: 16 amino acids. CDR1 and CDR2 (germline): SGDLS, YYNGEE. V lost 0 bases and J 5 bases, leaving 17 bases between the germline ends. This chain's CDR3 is CASSVERTVNKYGYTF. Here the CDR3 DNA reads TGTGCCAGCAGCGTAGAGAGGACAGTGAACAAATATGGCTACACCTTC. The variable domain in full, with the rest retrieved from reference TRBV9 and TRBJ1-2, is DSGVTQTPKHLITATGQRVTLRCSPRSGDLSVYWYQQSLDQGLQFLIQYYNGEERAKGNILERFSAQQFPDLHSELNLSSLELGDSALYFCASSVERTVNKYGYTFGSGTRLTVV.

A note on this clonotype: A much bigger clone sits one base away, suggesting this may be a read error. The CDR3 region is CGSSLGINQPQHF. CDR3 bases: TGTGGCAGCAGCTTGGGCATAAATCAGCCCCAGCATTTT. This rearrangement joins TRBV7-9 to TRBJ1-5; no clear D. CDR1 SEHNR and CDR2 FQNEAQ come from the germline V gene (reference sequence). The CDR3 is 13 amino acids.

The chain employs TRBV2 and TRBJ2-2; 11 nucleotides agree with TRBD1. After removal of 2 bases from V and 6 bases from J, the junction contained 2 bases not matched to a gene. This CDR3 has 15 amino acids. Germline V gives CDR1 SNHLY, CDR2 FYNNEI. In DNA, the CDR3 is TGTGCCAGCAGTGAATGGGACAGGGGGGCCGGGGAGCTGTTTTTT. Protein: CASSEWDRGAGELFF.

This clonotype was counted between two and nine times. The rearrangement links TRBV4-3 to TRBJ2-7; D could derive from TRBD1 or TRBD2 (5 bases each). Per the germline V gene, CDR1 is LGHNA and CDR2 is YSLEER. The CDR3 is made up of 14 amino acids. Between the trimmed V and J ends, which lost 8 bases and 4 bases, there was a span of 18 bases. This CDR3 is CASGVSGPPYEQYF. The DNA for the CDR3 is TGCGCCAGCGGTGTCTCGGGACCACCTTACGAGCAGTACTTC.

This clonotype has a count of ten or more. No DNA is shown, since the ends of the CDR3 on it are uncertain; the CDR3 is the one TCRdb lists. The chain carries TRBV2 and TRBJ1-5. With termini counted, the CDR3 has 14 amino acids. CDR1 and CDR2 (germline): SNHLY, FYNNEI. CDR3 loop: CASSIHFGNQPQHF.

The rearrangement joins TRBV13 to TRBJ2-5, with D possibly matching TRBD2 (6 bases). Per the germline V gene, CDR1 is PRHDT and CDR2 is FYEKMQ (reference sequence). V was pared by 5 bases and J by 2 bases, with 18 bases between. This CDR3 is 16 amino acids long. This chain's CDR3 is CASSTGTAGAQETQYF. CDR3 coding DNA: TGTGCCAGCAGCACCGGGACTGCCGGGGCACAAGAGACCCAGTACTTC.

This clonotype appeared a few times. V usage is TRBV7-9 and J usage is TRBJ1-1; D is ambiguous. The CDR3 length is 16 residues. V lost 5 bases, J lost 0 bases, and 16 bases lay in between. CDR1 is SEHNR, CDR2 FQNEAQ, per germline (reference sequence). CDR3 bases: TGTGCCAGCAGCCAAGCCATTCCGGGCATGAACACTGAAGCTTTCTTT. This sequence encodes CASSQAIPGMNTEAFF. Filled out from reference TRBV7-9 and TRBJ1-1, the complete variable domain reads DTGVSQNPRHKITKRGQNVTFRCDPISEHNRLYWYRQTLGQGPEFLTYFQNEAQLEKSRLLSDRFSAERPKGSFSTLEIQRTEQGDSAMYLCASSQAIPGMNTEAFFGQGTRLTVV.

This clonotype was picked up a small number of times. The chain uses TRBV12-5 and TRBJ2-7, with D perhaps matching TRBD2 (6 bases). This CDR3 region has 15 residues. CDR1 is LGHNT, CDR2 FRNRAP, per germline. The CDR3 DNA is TGTGCCAGCAGTCCCCGGGACTCCATTTCCTACGAGCAGTACTTC. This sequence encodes CASSPRDSISYEQYF.